Shown below are 4 T cell receptor beta chains from a single sample sequenced in a study of control samples from healthy donors and cancer patients. Sequencing was performed with immunoSEQ multiplex PCR; in TCRdb, only in-frame clones are kept and a portion is missing. The table lists tens of thousands of clones, about 85% of them singletons. Sequencing was carried out using blood. These receptors came from a woman aged 45 to 65 in good health.

The gene calls are TRBV6-5 and TRBJ2-6; 8 positions agree with TRBD1. V lost 4 bases and J lost 2; bases outside the gene matches: 1. The CDR3 consists of 15 residues. CDR1 and CDR2 (germline): MNHEY, SVGAGI. The CDR3 reads CASSLDRAGANVLTF. The CDR3 nucleotides are TGTGCCAGCAGTTTGGACAGGGCTGGGGCCAACGTCCTGACTTTC.

V usage is TRBV4-1 and J usage is TRBJ1-2, with TRBD1 matching 7 bases. CDR3 length: 15 amino acids. J gave up 7 bases and V 0 bases, and 8 bases lay outside the gene matches. Per germline, CDR1 MGHRA and CDR2 YSYEKL. CDR3 DNA sequence: TGCGCCAGCAGCCAAGAGGGCCAGGGGGTTGGTGGCTACACCTTC. Encoded protein: CASSQEGQGVGGYTF.

The rearrangement uses TRBV4-3 and TRBJ2-3, with D perhaps TRBD2 (5 bases). CDR3 length equals 14 residues. V lost 1 base and J 14 bases, leaving 19 bases between the germline ends. Looked up from germline, CDR1 is LGHNA and CDR2 is YSLEER. The CDR3: CASSQVGSRVPRYF. In DNA, the CDR3 is TGCGCCAGCAGCCAAGTGGGTTCGAGGGTTCCTCGGTATTTT.

This clone was found once. The rearrangement joins TRBV7-2 to TRBJ2-5; TRBD2 might be the D (6 bases). V lost 0 bases and J 1 base, leaving 12 bases between the germline ends. Looked up from germline, CDR1 is SGHTA and CDR2 is FQGNSA. The CDR3 has 16 residues. CDR3 loop: CASSLAERGTQETQYF. The DNA for the CDR3 is TGTGCCAGCAGCTTAGCGGAACGGGGGACCCAAGAGACCCAGTACTTC.